This T cell receptor beta chain was retrieved from a study of T cells in Graves' hyperthyroidism and ophthalmopathy. Amplified TCR beta CDR3 regions derived from RNA transcripts. The TCR CDR3 first-round RT-PCR relied on the HTBI primer set. TCRdb re-called the multiplex PCR reads with MiXCR, one entry per CDR3 protein. This sample carries about 610,000 distinct CDR3 sequences, roughly 16% of them seen once, and the ten largest clones take more than 3%. With respect to this clonotype: The antigen is unknown. A much larger clone is a single base away; this may be a read error. Likely a read error: the CDR3 ends without its conserved phenylalanine or tryptophan.

The germline V and J ends were trimmed by 10 bases and 0 bases, with 22 bases remaining between them. Germline CDR1 MNHNS, CDR2 SASEGT. This CDR3 has 17 residues. Study-wide findings and caveats: Most expanded thyroid clonotypes above 0.001 also appeared in blood.

The study included ophthalmopathy patients with Clinical Activity Score at least 3, NOSPECS grade at least 4 and duration under 3 months. Each diagnosis was grounded in clinical symptoms, serum thyroxine and TRAb, thyroid ultrasound, and orbital computed tomography. The source of the PBMCs was about 10 ml of fresh peripheral blood. The clonotype originates from a woman in her thirties or forties with Graves' ophthalmopathy. Sample: blood. This sequence joins TRBV6-1 and TRBJ1-5; tentatively, D is TRBD1 (6 bases). The CDR3 DNA reads as TGTGCCACCCGAGGAGGGACAAACCAATTTAGCAATCAGCCCCAGCATCTT. This encodes CATRGGTNQFSNQPQHL.